The rows below give T cell receptor beta chains drawn from one sample of a study of neoadjuvant nivolumab and ipilimumab in lung cancer. Sequenced by immunoSEQ multiplex PCR; TCRdb stores in-frame clones only, minus some. This sample has about 26,000 clones; roughly 80% occur once, and the top ten carry over 8%. Sequenced material: tumor tissue, taken after neoadjuvant nivolumab, alone or with ipilimumab, at or shortly before surgery. The receptor set was obtained from an adult with non-small cell lung cancer. CDR3s include the opening cysteine and the closing phenylalanine or tryptophan. Fields, in order: J gene, clone size, D gene, V gene, CDR3 protein, CDR3 DNA. The D gene is left open where the match is weak. Some rows mark clone size as missing; the rest say once, few, many or name a class of expanded clone.

j_gene: TRBJ2-2; abundance: few; d_gene: .; v_gene: TRBV28; CDR3aa: CASSSRAGEGTGELFF; CDR3nt: TGTGCCAGCAGTTCCCGGGCAGGGGAAGGCACCGGGGAGCTGTTTTTT
j_gene: TRBJ2-5; abundance: .; d_gene: .; v_gene: TRBV5-1; CDR3aa: CASSSSGPQYF; CDR3nt: TGCGCCAGCAGCTCGTCCGGGCCCCAGTACTTC
j_gene: TRBJ2-7; abundance: .; d_gene: .; v_gene: TRBV5-4; CDR3aa: CASSPSPPGEQYF; CDR3nt: TGTGCCAGCAGCCCCTCCCCGCCAGGCGAGCAGTACTTC
j_gene: TRBJ1-5; abundance: .; d_gene: .; v_gene: TRBV29-1; CDR3aa: CSVATASGQPQHF; CDR3nt: TGCAGCGTTGCGACAGCAAGCGGTCAGCCCCAGCATTTT
j_gene: TRBJ2-5; abundance: .; d_gene: TRBD1; v_gene: TRBV7-2; CDR3aa: CASSLGSGGSGETQYF; CDR3nt: TGTGCCAGCAGCTTAGGTTCAGGGGGCTCGGGGGAGACCCAGTACTTC
j_gene: TRBJ1-4; abundance: .; d_gene: .; v_gene: TRBV2; CDR3aa: CASTSSEKLFF; CDR3nt: TGTGCCAGCACTTCCAGCGAAAAACTGTTTTTT
j_gene: TRBJ1-1; abundance: .; d_gene: .; v_gene: TRBV19; CDR3aa: CASSAERGDTEAFF; CDR3nt: TGTGCCAGTAGTGCGGAGAGGGGTGACACTGAAGCTTTCTTT
j_gene: TRBJ2-7; abundance: .; d_gene: .; v_gene: TRBV5-1; CDR3aa: CASSLETGTTYEQYF; CDR3nt: TGCGCCAGCAGCCTGGAGACAGGGACTACCTACGAGCAGTACTTC
j_gene: TRBJ2-7; abundance: .; d_gene: .; v_gene: TRBV18; CDR3aa: CASSPPGRADEQYF; CDR3nt: TGTGCCAGCTCACCACCGGGGAGAGCCGACGAGCAGTACTTC
j_gene: TRBJ1-2; abundance: .; d_gene: .; v_gene: TRBV19; CDR3aa: CASSPRQDGYTF; CDR3nt: TGTGCCAGTAGTCCCCGACAGGATGGCTACACCTTC